This TCR beta chain was profiled in a study of cytomegalovirus exposure and HLA in healthy donors. Findings of the study overall: Diagnosis of cytomegalovirus status made by the classifier reportedly showed high specificity and sensitivity.

A note on this clone: Its antigen remains unknown.

The V and J ends lost 4 bases and 0 bases respectively, with 4 bases between them. CDR3 length equals 12 residues. Germline loops: CDR1 GTSNPN, CDR2 SVGIG (reference sequence). TCRdb's copy holds only in-frame clones and misses some; the assay was immunoSEQ multiplex PCR. In the table there are more than 95,000 clones, approximately 86% of which are singletons. The chain employs TRBV30 and TRBJ1-3; D uncertain. The clonotype comes from a man aged 18 to 35 in good health and CMV-seropositive. Input material: PBMCs. This CDR3 reads CAWTGSGNTIYF. The DNA for the CDR3 is TGTGCCTGGACCGGCTCTGGAAACACCATATATTTT.